The next 27 T cell receptor beta chains were all read from a single sample in a study of T-cell memory formation after mild COVID-19. TCRdb passed the 5' RACE reads through MiXCR, listing each CDR3 protein once. This sample has 340,000 or so distinct CDR3 sequences, with 10% to 15% found just once. Sequenced input: PBMCs or a T cell subset sorted from them (not recorded which). The source is a man between 18 and 35 years old who had mild COVID-19 (a few samples of this study predate the infection). Cell type and time point are not known.

This chain links TRBV10-3 with TRBJ1-2, with 10 bases lining up with TRBD1. Germline V gene lookup returns CDR1 ENHRY and CDR2 SYGVKD. The CDR3 totals 14 residues. Losses at the gene ends were 6 bases for V and 6 bases for J; bases not matched to a gene: 7. The CDR3 DNA is TGTGCCATCAGATCCTGGACAGGGGGTGATGGCTACACCTTC. This codes for CAIRSWTGGDGYTF.

Only a few counts were recorded for this clonotype. The rearrangement joins TRBV7-2 to TRBJ2-5; D unclear. The CDR3 runs 14 residues. CDR1 and CDR2 from the germline V gene are SGHTA and FQGNSA. The ends were cut back, 4 bases at V and 5 bases at J, with 14 bases in the middle. CDR3 sequence (DNA): TGTGCCAGCAGCTCTACGGGTATGGGCGAGACCCAGTACTTC. Translating gives CASSSTGMGETQYF.

A few counts support this clonotype. The genes are TRBV5-1 and TRBJ1-1, with a tentative D call TRBD1 (5 bases). V gave up 5 bases and J gave up 0 bases, with 8 bases separating them. In germline, CDR1 is SGHRS, CDR2 YFSETQ. The CDR3 has 13 residues. The CDR3, as DNA: TGCGCCAGCAGTCGGGGGGTGAACACTGAAGCTTTCTTT. Translation gives CASSRGVNTEAFF.

The chain links TRBV10-3 to TRBJ2-7; 8 bases match TRBD2. This CDR3 region has 10 residues. The germline V gene has CDR1 ENHRY and CDR2 SYGVKD. The CDR3 sequence: CPGRVYEQYV. The CDR3 coding sequence is TGTCCCGGGAGGGTCTACGAGCAGTACGTC.

The chain joins TRBV15 to TRBJ2-5; possibly TRBD1 or TRBD2 for D (6 bases each). Per the germline V gene, CDR1 is LNHNV and CDR2 is YYDKDF (reference sequence). The CDR3 length is 14 residues. V was trimmed by 8 bases and J by 2 bases, leaving 15 bases between them. CDR3 coding DNA: TGTGCCACCCGGCGGGGCAGGGGACAAGAGACCCAGTACTTC. Residues: CATRRGRGQETQYF.

This chain links TRBV6-5 with TRBJ1-1, with D possibly being TRBD1 (5 bases). Germline CDR1 is MNHEY and CDR2 is SVGAGI. Trimming stripped 2 bases from V and 5 bases from J, with 18 bases between. CDR3 length: 16 residues. The CDR3 region is CASSYTIDYGGTEAFF. CDR3 nucleotide sequence: TGTGCCAGCAGTTACACGATTGATTACGGGGGGACTGAAGCTTTCTTT.

CDR3: CASTPPRGGPDTQYF. In nucleotides, the CDR3 is TGTGCCAGCACTCCCCCCCGGGGGGGCCCAGATACGCAGTATTTT. This chain uses TRBV7-7 with TRBJ2-3; 8 positions agree with TRBD2. The CDR3 length is 15 residues. Germline V lookup: CDR1 SSHAT, CDR2 FNYEAQ (reference sequence). V shed 7 bases, J shed 4 bases, and the junction held 10 bases outside the gene matches.

There are many counts of this clonotype. The genes are TRBV4-2 and TRBJ2-5, with 10 bases identical to TRBD1. Looked up from germline, CDR1 is LGHNA and CDR2 is YNFKEQ. The CDR3 covers 14 residues. With V trimmed by 4 bases and J by 6 bases, 5 bases remained unmatched. CDR3 DNA: TGTGCCAGCAGCCGAGACAGGGGGCGGCAGACCCAGTACTTC. Translation gives CASSRDRGRQTQYF.

This clonotype was seen a handful of times. This chain links TRBV11-2 with TRBJ1-2; TRBD1 agrees at 10 bases. V gave up 3 bases and J gave up 3 bases; unmatched junction bases: 4. This CDR3 has 15 amino acids. The germline V gene encodes CDR1 SGHAT and CDR2 FQNNGV. CDR3 amino acids: CASSLGQGSDYGYTF. For the CDR3, the DNA is TGTGCCAGCAGCTTGGGACAGGGGAGCGACTATGGCTACACCTTC. The full variable domain, completed using reference TRBV11-2 and TRBJ1-2, is EAGVAQSPRYKIIEKRQSVAFWCNPISGHATLYWYQQILGQGPKLLIQFQNNGVVDDSQLPKDRFSAERLKGVDSTLKIQPAKLEDSAVYLCASSLGQGSDYGYTFGSGTRLTVV.

This clonotype was recorded at least ten times. The chain recombines TRBV4-1 with TRBJ2-7, with no clear D. This CDR3 spans 15 amino acids. V was clipped by 0 bases and J by 4 bases, with 13 bases between them. CDR1 is MGHRA and CDR2 is YSYEKL in the germline V gene. CDR3 sequence: CASSQDSNLIYEQYF. Written as DNA, the CDR3 is TGCGCCAGCAGCCAAGATTCCAATCTTATATACGAGCAGTACTTC.

The rearrangement uses TRBV7-2 and TRBJ1-6, with no clear D. CDR3 length: 14 residues. Trimming stripped 3 bases from V and 14 bases from J, with 17 bases between. Per the germline V gene, CDR1 is SGHTA and CDR2 is FQGNSA. This chain's CDR3 is CASSFTGPRKALHF. In DNA, the CDR3 is TGTGCCAGCAGCTTTACCGGTCCTCGCAAGGCCCTCCACTTT.

The chain carries TRBV4-2 and TRBJ2-3; the D is unclear. The CDR3 consists of 13 residues. Trimming removed 0 bases at V and 6 bases at J, with 7 bases between. Germline V CDR1 and CDR2: LGHNA, YNFKEQ. CDR3 sequence reads: CASSQDPRDTQYF. CDR3 bases: TGTGCCAGCAGCCAAGATCCAAGGGATACGCAGTATTTT.

The CDR3 region has the DNA TGCAGCGTTGAAGATCAAAACAGGGGCGGCTATGGCTACACCTTC. Protein: CSVEDQNRGGYGYTF. This sequence joins TRBV29-1 and TRBJ1-2, with TRBD1 matching 7 bases. Germline-derived CDR1 and CDR2 are SQVTM and ANQGSEA. The V segment lost 0 bases and the J segment 4 bases; nucleotides outside the gene matches: 8. The CDR3 consists of 15 residues.

This rearrangement joins TRBV29-1 to TRBJ1-1, with D unresolved. Deletions cut 7 bases from V and 1 base from J, with 13 bases between. This CDR3 comprises 13 residues. Per the germline V gene, CDR1 is SQVTM and CDR2 is ANQGSEA. CDR3 region: CSAKDPGNTEAFF. The CDR3 nucleotides read TGCAGCGCTAAGGACCCAGGGAACACTGAAGCTTTCTTT.

The chain combines TRBV29-1 with TRBJ2-3; 8 bases fit TRBD2. There are 16 residues in the CDR3. CDR1 is SQVTM, CDR2 ANQGSEA, per germline. V was clipped by 0 bases and J by 1 base; unmatched bases: 6. The CDR3, as DNA: TGCAGCGTTGAAGATTGGGCGACTAGCGGCACAGATACGCAGTATTTT. Protein: CSVEDWATSGTDTQYF.

This clonotype was picked up a small number of times. The chain links TRBV5-1 to TRBJ2-5; possibly TRBD2 for D (6 bases). Germline V gives CDR1 SGHRS, CDR2 YFSETQ. The CDR3 is 14 amino acids. The V and J ends lost 0 bases and 4 bases respectively, with 10 bases between them. For the CDR3, the DNA is TGCGCCAGCAGCTTGGAGGGGACTCGAGAGACCCAGTACTTC. Translating gives CASSLEGTRETQYF.

The sample holds a few counts of this clonotype. The chain links TRBV7-9 to TRBJ2-3; the D call may be TRBD1 or TRBD2 (5 bases each). The CDR3 is 16 amino acids. In germline, CDR1 is SEHNR, CDR2 FQNEAQ (reference sequence). V lost 1 base and J 4 bases, leaving 15 bases between the germline ends. The CDR3 loop is CASSLVWGNSADTQYF. CDR3 bases: TGTGCCAGCAGCTTAGTATGGGGGAACTCAGCAGATACGCAGTATTTT.

The chain has TRBV5-4 and TRBJ1-4; 10 nucleotides match TRBD1. Germline V gene sequence: CDR1 SGHNT, CDR2 YYREEE (reference sequence). The CDR3 contains 16 residues. J was trimmed by 5 bases and V by 4 bases; bases with no gene match: 8. The CDR3 coding sequence is TGTGCCAGCAGCGAGAACCCGGGACAGGGGAATGAAAAACTGTTTTTT. This codes for CASSENPGQGNEKLFF.

This clonotype was observed at least ten times. CDR3 DNA sequence: TGTGCCAGCAGCCCTACAACAGGGCCGAACACTGAAGCTTTCTTT. The encoded protein is CASSPTTGPNTEAFF. The chain recombines TRBV11-2 with TRBJ1-1; D might be TRBD1 (6 bases). The germline V and J ends were trimmed by 5 bases and 1 base, with 14 bases remaining between them. CDR1 SGHAT and CDR2 FQNNGV come from the germline V gene. The CDR3 is 15 residues long. The variable domain in full, completed from reference TRBV11-2 and TRBJ1-1, reads EAGVAQSPRYKIIEKRQSVAFWCNPISGHATLYWYQQILGQGPKLLIQFQNNGVVDDSQLPKDRFSAERLKGVDSTLKIQPAKLEDSAVYLCASSPTTGPNTEAFFGQGTRLTVV.

V and J are TRBV9 and TRBJ2-3; possibly TRBD2 for D (6 bases). Trimming removed 3 bases at V and 6 bases at J, with 11 bases between. The CDR3 loop spans 13 amino acids. Germline-derived CDR1 and CDR2 are SGDLS and YYNGEE. CDR3 amino acids: CASSARGRDTQYF. CDR3 nucleotide sequence: TGTGCCAGCAGCGCGAGAGGGAGGGATACGCAGTATTTT.

The table lists this clonotype with a few counts. The chain recombines TRBV27 with TRBJ2-5; D gene uncertain. Per germline, CDR1 MNHEY and CDR2 SMNVEV (reference sequence). This CDR3 is built from 12 residues. V lost 9 bases and J 4 bases, leaving 12 bases between the germline ends. The CDR3 sequence: CARGYSGETQYF. CDR3 in DNA: TGTGCCAGGGGATACTCGGGAGAGACCCAGTACTTC.

This clonotype was counted between two and nine times. CDR3 nucleotides: TGTGCAAGTCGCTTAGCGGACAGGGACTTTATGCATGAGCAGTTCTTC. Amino acid sequence: CASRLADRDFMHEQFF. The chain combines TRBV12-2 with TRBJ2-1; TRBD1 is the table's D call, not checked against the DNA. TRBV12-2 is termed a pseudogene. The CDR3 contains 16 residues.

This chain connects TRBV20-1 to TRBJ2-1, with 8 positions matching TRBD1. With V trimmed by 5 bases and J by 9 bases, 9 bases remained unmatched. The CDR3 contains 13 residues. Per the germline V gene, CDR1 is DFQATT and CDR2 is SNEGSKA (reference sequence). CDR3 DNA sequence: TGCAGTGCTCCCCCAGGGGGCCAAAGTGAGCAGTTCTTC. Encoded protein: CSAPPGGQSEQFF.

V and J are TRBV7-6 and TRBJ2-2, with D perhaps TRBD2 (7 bases). Germline CDR1 SGHVS, CDR2 FNYEAQ. The V end was cut by 4 bases, the J end by 6 bases, with 15 bases between. This CDR3 has 15 residues. The CDR3 DNA reads as TGTGCCAGCAGCTCCCGGGGGGCCACGTCCGGGGAGCTGTTTTTT. Protein: CASSSRGATSGELFF. The full variable domain, in which reference TRBV7-6 and TRBJ2-2 provide the parts outside the CDR3, is GAGVSQSPRYKVTKRGQDVALRCDPISGHVSLYWYRQALGQGPEFLTYFNYEAQQDKSGLPNDRFSAERPEGSISTLTIQRTEQRDSAMYRCASSSRGATSGELFFGEGSRLTVL.

This clonotype was detected only a few times. The chain is built from TRBV10-3 and TRBJ1-3; no definite D call. Germline loops: CDR1 ENHRY, CDR2 SYGVKD. The CDR3 covers 14 residues. Trimming removed 3 bases from V and 3 bases from J, with 9 bases in between. The CDR3 DNA follows: TGTGCCATCAGTGAAGAGGGATTTGGAAACACCATATATTTT. It translates to CAISEEGFGNTIYF.

This clonotype appeared a few times. Here the CDR3 DNA reads TGTGCCAGCAGCTGGGACGGGAGCTCCTACGAGCAGTACGTC. Its translation is CASSWDGSSYEQYV. V gene TRBV6-6 combines with J gene TRBJ2-7, with D possibly TRBD2 on 6 matching bases. CDR1 and CDR2 from the germline V gene are MNHNY and SVGAGI (reference sequence). The V end was cut by 6 bases, the J end by 0 bases, with 12 bases between. The length of the CDR3 is 14 residues.

J is TRBJ1-2 and V is TRBV4-1; no reliable D call. CDR3 size: 13 residues. V lost 1 base and J lost 0, with 3 bases in between. The germline gives CDR1 MGHRA, CDR2 YSYEKL. The CDR3 DNA reads as TGCGCCAGCAGCCAAGTCCCTAACTATGGCTACACCTTC. This translates into CASSQVPNYGYTF.